This section outlines one TCR beta chain sequence together with its context. These data are taken from a study of T cell changes during pregnancy in multiple sclerosis. Germline V gene data show CDR1 as SGHDT and CDR2 as YYEEEE. The CDR3 totals 13 residues. V dropped 4 bases and J dropped 8; count of bases not matched to a gene: 4. Assay used: immunoSEQ multiplex PCR; TCRdb lists only in-frame clones, some missing. Among around 69,000 clones, roughly 91% were seen once, and the ten largest hold roughly 1.5%. The rearrangement joins TRBV5-6 to TRBJ1-3, with 9 bases matching TRBD1. This sequence originates from a female donor with multiple sclerosis, enrolled in a pregnancy study. The material was peripheral blood, obtained in the third trimester of pregnancy. In nucleotides, the CDR3 is TGTGCCAGCAGCCCGGGACAGGGTGACACCATATATTTT. Translation gives CASSPGQGDTIYF.